This T cell receptor (beta chain) was sequenced during a study of T cells in Graves' hyperthyroidism and ophthalmopathy. RNA transcripts served as the template for amplifying TCR beta CDR3 regions. The study used the HTBI primer set for a first-round RT-PCR of the TCR CDR3. TCRdb passed the multiplex PCR reads through MiXCR, listing each CDR3 protein once. The sample consists of around 620,000 distinct CDR3 sequences, 15% to 20% of them appearing once. This clonotype was observed many times. V dropped 4 bases and J dropped 3 bases, with 13 bases sitting between them. Germline V gene lookup returns CDR1 DFQATT and CDR2 SNEGSKA (reference sequence). The CDR3 loop spans 13 amino acids.

The sample consisted of blood. This chain joins TRBV20-1 and TRBJ2-7, with no clear D. The clonotype comes from a woman aged 30 to 39 with Graves' hyperthyroidism. CDR3 bases: TGCAGTGCTATAGAAGATCAAGTCTACGAGCAGTACTTC. It translates to CSAIEDQVYEQYF.